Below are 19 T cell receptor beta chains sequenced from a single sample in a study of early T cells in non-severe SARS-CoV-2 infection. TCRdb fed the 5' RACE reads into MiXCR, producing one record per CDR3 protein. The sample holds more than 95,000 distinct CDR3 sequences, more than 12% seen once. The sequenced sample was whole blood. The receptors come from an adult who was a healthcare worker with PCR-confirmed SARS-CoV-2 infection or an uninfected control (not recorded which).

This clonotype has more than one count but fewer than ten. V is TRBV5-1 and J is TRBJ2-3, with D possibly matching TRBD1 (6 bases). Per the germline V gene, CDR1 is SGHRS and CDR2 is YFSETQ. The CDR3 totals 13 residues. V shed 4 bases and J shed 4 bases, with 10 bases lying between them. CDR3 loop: CASSVDRSDTQYF. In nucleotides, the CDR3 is TGCGCCAGCAGCGTGGACAGATCAGATACGCAGTATTTT.

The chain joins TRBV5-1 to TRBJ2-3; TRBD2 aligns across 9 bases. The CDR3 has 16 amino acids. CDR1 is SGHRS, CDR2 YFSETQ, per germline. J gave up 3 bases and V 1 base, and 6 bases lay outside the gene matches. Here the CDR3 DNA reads TGCGCCAGCAGCTTGCGGGCGACTAGCGGTACAGATACGCAGTATTTT. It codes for CASSLRATSGTDTQYF.

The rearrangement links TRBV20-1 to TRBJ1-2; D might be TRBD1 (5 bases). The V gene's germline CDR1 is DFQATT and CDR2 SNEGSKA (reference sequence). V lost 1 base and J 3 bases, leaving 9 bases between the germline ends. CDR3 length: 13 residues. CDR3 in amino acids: CSARGGKDYGYTF. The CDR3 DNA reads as TGCAGTGCTAGAGGGGGGAAGGACTATGGCTACACCTTC.

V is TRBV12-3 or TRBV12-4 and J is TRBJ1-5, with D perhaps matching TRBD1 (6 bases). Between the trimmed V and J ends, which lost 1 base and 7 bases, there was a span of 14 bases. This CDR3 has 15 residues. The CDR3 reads CASSLGTGNNQPQHF. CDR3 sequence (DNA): TGTGCCAGCAGTTTAGGAACAGGGAATAACCAGCCCCAGCATTTT.

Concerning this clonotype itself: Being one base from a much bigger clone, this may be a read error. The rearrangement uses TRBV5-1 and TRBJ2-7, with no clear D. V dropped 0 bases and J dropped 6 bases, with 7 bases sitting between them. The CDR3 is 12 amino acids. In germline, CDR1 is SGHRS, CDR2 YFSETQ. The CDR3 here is CASSLEGSEQYF. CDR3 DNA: TGCGCCAGCAGCTTGGAGGGATCCGAGCAGTACTTC.

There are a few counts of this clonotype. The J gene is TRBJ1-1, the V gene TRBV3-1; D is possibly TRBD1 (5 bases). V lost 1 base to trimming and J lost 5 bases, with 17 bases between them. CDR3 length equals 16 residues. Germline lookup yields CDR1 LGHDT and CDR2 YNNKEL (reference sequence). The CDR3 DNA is TGTGCCAGCAGCCAAGGGAACCAGGGAGGAGGGACTGAAGCTTTCTTT. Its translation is CASSQGNQGGGTEAFF. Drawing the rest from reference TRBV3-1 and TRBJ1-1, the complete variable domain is DTAVSQTPKYLVTQMGNDKSIKCEQNLGHDTMYWYKQDSKKFLKIMFSYNNKELIINETVPNRFSPKSPDKAHLNLHINSLELGDSAVYFCASSQGNQGGGTEAFFGQGTRLTVV.

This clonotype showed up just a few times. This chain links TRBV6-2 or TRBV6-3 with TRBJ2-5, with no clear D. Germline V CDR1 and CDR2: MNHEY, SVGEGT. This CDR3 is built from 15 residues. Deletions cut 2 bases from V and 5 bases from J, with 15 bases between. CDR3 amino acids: CASSYTHPPWETQYF. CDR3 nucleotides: TGTGCCAGCAGTTACACCCACCCCCCCTGGGAGACCCAGTACTTC.

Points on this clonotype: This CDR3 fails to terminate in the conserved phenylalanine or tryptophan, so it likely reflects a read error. The CDR3: CASSRDEGKREAFS. CDR3 DNA sequence: TGTGCCAGCAGTAGAGATGAGGGAAAGCGCGAAGCTTTCTCT. The chain employs TRBV9 and TRBJ1-1; D is unclear. The ends were cut back, 5 bases at V and 8 bases at J, with 19 bases in the middle. CDR1 is SGDLS, CDR2 YYNGEE, per germline. The CDR3 length is 14 residues.

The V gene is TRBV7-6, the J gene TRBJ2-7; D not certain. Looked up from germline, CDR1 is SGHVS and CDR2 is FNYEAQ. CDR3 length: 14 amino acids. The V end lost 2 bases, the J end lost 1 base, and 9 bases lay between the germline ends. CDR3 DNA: TGTGCCAGCAGCTTAAGGTTATCGTCCTACGAGCAGTACTTC. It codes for CASSLRLSSYEQYF.

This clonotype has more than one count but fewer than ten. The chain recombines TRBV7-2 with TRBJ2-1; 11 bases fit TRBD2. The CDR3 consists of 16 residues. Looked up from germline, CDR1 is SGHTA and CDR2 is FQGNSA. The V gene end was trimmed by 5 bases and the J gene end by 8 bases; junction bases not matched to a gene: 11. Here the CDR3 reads CASSPRVAGGSDEQFF. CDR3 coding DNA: TGTGCCAGCAGCCCTAGAGTAGCGGGGGGGAGCGATGAGCAGTTCTTC.

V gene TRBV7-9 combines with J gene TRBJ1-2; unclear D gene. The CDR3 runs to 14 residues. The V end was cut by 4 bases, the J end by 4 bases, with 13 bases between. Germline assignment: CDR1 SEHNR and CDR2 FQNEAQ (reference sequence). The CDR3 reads CASSSPQVPYGYTF. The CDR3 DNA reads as TGTGCCAGCAGCTCTCCCCAGGTTCCCTATGGCTACACCTTC.

CDR3 sequence (DNA): TGTGCCAGCAGTTCACTGTGGACGAAGAGTGACAATGAAAAACTGTTTTTT. Protein: CASSSLWTKSDNEKLFF. This chain uses TRBV5-5 with TRBJ1-4; D is unresolved. Germline assignment: CDR1 SGHKS and CDR2 YYEKEE (reference sequence). V gave up 5 bases and J gave up 5 bases, with 22 bases separating them. The CDR3 loop spans 17 amino acids.

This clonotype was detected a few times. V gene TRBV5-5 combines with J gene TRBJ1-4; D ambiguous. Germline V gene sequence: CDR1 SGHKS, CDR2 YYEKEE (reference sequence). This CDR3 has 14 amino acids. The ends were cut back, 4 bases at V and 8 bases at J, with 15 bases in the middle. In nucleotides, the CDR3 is TGTGCCAGCAGCCCCCAGCCTGTTACCGAAAAACTGTTTTTT. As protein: CASSPQPVTEKLFF.

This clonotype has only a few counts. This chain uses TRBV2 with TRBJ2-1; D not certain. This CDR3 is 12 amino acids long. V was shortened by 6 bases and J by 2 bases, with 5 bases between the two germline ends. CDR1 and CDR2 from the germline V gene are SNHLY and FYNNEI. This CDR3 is CASRTTYNEQFF. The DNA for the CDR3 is TGTGCCAGCAGAACGACCTACAATGAGCAGTTCTTC.

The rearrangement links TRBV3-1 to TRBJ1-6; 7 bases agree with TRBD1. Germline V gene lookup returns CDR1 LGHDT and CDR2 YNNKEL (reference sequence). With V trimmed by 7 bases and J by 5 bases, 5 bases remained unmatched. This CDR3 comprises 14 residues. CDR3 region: CASNPGTDNSPLHF. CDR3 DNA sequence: TGTGCCAGCAACCCCGGGACAGATAATTCACCCCTCCACTTT.

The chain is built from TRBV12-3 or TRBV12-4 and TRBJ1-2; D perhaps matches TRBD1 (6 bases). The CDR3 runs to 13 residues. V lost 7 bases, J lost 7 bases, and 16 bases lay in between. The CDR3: CASTLGGGSGYTF. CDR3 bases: TGTGCCAGCACCCTCGGTGGGGGCAGTGGCTACACCTTC.

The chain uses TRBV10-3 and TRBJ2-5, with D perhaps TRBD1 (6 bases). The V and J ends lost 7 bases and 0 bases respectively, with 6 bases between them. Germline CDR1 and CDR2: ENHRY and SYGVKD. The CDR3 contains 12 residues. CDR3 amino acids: CAIKGDQETQYF. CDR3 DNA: TGTGCCATCAAGGGGGACCAAGAGACCCAGTACTTC.

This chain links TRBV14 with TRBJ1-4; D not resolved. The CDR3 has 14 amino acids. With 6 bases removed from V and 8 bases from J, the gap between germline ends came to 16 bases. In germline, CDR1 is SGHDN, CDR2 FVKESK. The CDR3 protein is CASSGRNGNEKLFF. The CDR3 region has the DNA TGTGCCAGCAGTGGAAGGAACGGAAACGAAAAACTGTTTTTT.

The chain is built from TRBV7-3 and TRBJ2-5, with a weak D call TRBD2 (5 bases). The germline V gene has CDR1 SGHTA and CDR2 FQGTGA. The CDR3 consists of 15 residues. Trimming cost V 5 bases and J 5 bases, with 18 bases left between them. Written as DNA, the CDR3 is TGTGCCAGCAGCCCCTCGGGGAATGCTAGGGAGACCCAGTACTTC. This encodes CASSPSGNARETQYF.